This T cell receptor (beta chain) was sequenced for a study of T cell responses to AZD1222 COVID-19 vaccine. General study findings and limits: A mostly white British donor set with more females was recruited, and clonal diversity was possibly underestimated. Regions 160-218 and 743-854 dominated among vaccine-associated CD4 TCRs spanning spike.

Comment on this clone: Its antigen is still unknown.

Here immunoSEQ multiplex PCR was the method, and the copy in TCRdb shows in-frame clones only, minus some. The data contain some 110,000 clones, about 91% of them singletons. The receptor comes from an adult who received the AZD1222 COVID-19 vaccine. Here the sequenced sample was peripheral blood, taken 28 days after the second AZD1222 dose.

The CDR3 spells CASSWAPVDTEAFF. The CDR3 DNA reads as TGTGCCAGCAGCTGGGCCCCGGTTGACACTGAAGCTTTCTTT. The chain has TRBV5-4 and TRBJ1-1; D unresolved. The CDR3 runs 14 residues. CDR1 is SGHNT, CDR2 YYREEE, per germline (reference sequence). V gave up 3 bases and J gave up 3 bases, with 12 bases separating them.